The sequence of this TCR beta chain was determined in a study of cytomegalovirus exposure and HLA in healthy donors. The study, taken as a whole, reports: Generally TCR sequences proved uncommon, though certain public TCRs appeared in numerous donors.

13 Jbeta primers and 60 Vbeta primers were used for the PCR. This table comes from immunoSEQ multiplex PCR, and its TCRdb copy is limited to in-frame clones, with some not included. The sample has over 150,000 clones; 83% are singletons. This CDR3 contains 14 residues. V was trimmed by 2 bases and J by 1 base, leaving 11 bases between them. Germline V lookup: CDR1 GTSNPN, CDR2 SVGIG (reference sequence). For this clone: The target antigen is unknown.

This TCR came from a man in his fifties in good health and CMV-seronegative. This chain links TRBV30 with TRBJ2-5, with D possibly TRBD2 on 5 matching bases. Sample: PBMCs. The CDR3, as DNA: TGTGCCTGGAGTAGAACTAGTATCCAAGAGACCCAGTACTTC. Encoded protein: CAWSRTSIQETQYF.